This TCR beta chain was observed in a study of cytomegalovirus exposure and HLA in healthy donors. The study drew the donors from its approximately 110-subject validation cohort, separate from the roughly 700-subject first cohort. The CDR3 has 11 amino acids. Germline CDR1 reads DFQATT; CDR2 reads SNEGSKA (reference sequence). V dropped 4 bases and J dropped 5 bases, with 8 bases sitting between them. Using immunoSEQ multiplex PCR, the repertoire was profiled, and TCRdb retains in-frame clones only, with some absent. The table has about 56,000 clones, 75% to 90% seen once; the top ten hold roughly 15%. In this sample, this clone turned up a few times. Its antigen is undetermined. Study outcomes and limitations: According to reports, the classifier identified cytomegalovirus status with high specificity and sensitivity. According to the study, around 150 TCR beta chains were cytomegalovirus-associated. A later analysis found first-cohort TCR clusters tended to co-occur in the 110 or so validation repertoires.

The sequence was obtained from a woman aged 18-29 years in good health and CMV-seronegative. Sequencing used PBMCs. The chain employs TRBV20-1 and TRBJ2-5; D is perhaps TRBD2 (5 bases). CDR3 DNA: TGCAGTGCTAACAAGCGGGAGACCCAGTACTTC. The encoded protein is CSANKRETQYF.